Reported below is one T cell receptor (beta chain). Its antigen has not been determined. Qualities for individual bases were not recorded, and no much larger clone is one base off. The twin pairs came from the European Cystic Fibrosis Twin and Sibling Study Cohort, a cohort that recruited patients from roughly 160 CF clinics across 14 European countries. Zygosity and CFTR genotype were verified in-house, with zygosity tested by multiplex PCR of nine short tandem repeat loci. Peripheral blood was taken from each twin, and clinical parameters were recorded on the day of blood sampling. Phenol/chloroform extraction was used to isolate genomic DNA from peripheral blood cells, and the DNA was then kept in TE buffer at 4 degrees C. The sample originates from a study of monozygotic twins with cystic fibrosis (dated by TCRdb to 2020 to 2023). Regarding the complete study: About 3 micrograms of fragmented DNA went through approximately 14 PCR cycles to produce barcoded libraries. Data for three of the twin pairs had been reported earlier in a different context. The study compared TCR beta repertoires within and between 16 monozygotic twin pairs with cystic fibrosis to assess genetic influence on V and J gene usage. The cohort included ten female and six male twin pairs, mostly children and adolescents, aged roughly 2.0 to 36.4 years with a median of about 9 years. On the day blood was drawn, the twins' weight-for-height and FEVPerc (FEV1 disease centile) were ranked against those of the 1,000 or so cohort participants. General conclusions and limits of the study: The cohort was small, and the number of shared CDR3s showed no association with age, concordance or disease severity. Nucleotide-identical clonotype sharing was significantly higher within monozygotic CF twin pairs than between unrelated CF individuals (P = 0.000026, Mann-Whitney). Simpson clonality was generally low (median around 0.01), which suggests a naive-dominated repertoire, and clonality was higher in the most severely affected patients. V gene usage was most similar to the co-twin for 13 of 16 pairs, and J usage for 8 of 16 pairs, suggesting genetic constraints.

CDR1 SGHTA and CDR2 FQGNSA are derived from the germline V gene. Including cysteine and phenylalanine, the CDR3 has 13 amino acids. Here the CDR3 DNA is all that survives: 39 bases in frame from base 1. The V end gives up 6 bases and the J end 7 bases, leaving 6 bases in the junction not matched to a gene. TCR beta CDR3 regions were amplified by multiplex PCR using the immunoSEQ immune profiling system, following the manufacturer's instructions. Sequencing was performed on an Illumina NextSeq system. The study's own analysis went as follows. Sequence data were processed on the immunoSEQ Analyzer platform, and clonality was calculated as the square root of Simpson's index of productive rearrangements. Similarity in V and J usage was quantified by Jensen-Shannon distance, and CDR3 generation probabilities were calculated with OLGA. The immuneACCESS database (August 2020) and VDJdb (December 2020) were searched for shared CDR3 sequences. What TCRdb holds here is the immuneACCESS table cut down to in-frame rearrangements. Part of the clones is not present; checked against another copy, under half of the missing clones reflect an unresolved V gene, and the others are unexplained. That table gives V, J and clone size, and the DNA gave D and trimming. This sample is represented by about 22,000 clones; about 97% of them were singletons. The top ten hold about 0.15% of the sample.

Input material: blood. The clonotype comes from a girl aged 10 to 17 with cystic fibrosis. The chain is assembled from TRBV7-2 and TRBJ2-1; 7 bases in the junction line up with TRBD1. The CDR3 protein: CASRNRGRNEQFF. The DNA is TGTGCCAGCAGGAATAGGGGGCGGAATGAGCAGTTCTTC.